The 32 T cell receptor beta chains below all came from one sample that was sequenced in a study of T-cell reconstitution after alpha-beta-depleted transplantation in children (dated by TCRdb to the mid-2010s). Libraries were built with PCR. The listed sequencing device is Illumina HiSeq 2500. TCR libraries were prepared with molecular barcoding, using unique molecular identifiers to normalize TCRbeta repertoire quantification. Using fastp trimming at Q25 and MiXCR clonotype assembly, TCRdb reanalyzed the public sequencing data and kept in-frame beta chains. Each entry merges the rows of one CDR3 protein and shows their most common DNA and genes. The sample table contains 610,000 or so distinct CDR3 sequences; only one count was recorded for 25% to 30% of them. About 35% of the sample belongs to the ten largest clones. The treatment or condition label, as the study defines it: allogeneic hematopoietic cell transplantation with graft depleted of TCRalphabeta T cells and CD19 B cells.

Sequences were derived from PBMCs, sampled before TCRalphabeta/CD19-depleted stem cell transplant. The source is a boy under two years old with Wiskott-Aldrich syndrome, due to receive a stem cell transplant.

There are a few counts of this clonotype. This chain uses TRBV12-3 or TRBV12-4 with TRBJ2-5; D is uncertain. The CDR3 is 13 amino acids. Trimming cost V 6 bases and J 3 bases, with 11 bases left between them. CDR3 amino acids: CASSHGPEETQYF. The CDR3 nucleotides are TGTGCCAGCAGCCACGGCCCAGAAGAGACCCAGTACTTC.

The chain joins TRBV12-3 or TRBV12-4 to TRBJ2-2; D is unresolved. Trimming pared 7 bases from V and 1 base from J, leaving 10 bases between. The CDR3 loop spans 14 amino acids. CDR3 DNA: TGTGCCAGCAAAGCGCAGAGGAACACCGGGGAGCTGTTTTTT. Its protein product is CASKAQRNTGELFF.

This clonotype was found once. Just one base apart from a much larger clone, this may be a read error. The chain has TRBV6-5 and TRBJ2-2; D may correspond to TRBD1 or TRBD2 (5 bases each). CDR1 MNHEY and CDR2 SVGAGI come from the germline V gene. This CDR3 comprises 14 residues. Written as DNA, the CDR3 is TGTGCCAGCAGTTCATCAGGGTGGACCGGGGACCTGTTTTTT. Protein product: CASSSSGWTGDLFF.

The CDR3 coding sequence is TGTGCCAGCAGATTACGAGAGACCCAGTACTTC. This codes for CASRLRETQYF. The rearrangement joins TRBV28 to TRBJ2-5; no reliable D call. Germline V gene sequence: CDR1 MDHEN, CDR2 SYDVKM. V lost 6 bases and J lost 4, with 6 bases in between. CDR3 length: 11 amino acids.

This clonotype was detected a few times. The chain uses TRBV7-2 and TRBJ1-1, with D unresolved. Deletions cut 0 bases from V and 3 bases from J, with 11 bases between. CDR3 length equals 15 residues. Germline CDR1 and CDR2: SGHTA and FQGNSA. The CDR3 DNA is TGTGCCAGCAGCTTAGCTTTGAGATTATACACTGAAGCTTTCTTT. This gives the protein CASSLALRLYTEAFF.

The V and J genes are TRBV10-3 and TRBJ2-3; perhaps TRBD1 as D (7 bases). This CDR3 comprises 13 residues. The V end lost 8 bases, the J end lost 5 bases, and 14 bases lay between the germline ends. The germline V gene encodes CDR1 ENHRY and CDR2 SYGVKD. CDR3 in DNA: TGTGCCATCGGGGGGCCAGGGGGAGATACGCAGTATTTT. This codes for CAIGGPGGDTQYF.

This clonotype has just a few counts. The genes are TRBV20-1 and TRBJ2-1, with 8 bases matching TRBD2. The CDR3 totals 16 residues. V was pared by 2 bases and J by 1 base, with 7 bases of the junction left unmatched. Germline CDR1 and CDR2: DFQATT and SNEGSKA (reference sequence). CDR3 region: CSARSQSGGSYNEQFF. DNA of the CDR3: TGCAGTGCTAGATCCCAATCGGGAGGGTCCTACAATGAGCAGTTCTTC.

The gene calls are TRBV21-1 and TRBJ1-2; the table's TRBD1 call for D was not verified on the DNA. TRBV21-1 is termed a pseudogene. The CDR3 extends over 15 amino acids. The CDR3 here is CASSKARDRLNGYTF. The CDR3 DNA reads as TGTGCCAGCAGCAAAGCGCGGGACAGGTTAAACGGCTACACCTTC.

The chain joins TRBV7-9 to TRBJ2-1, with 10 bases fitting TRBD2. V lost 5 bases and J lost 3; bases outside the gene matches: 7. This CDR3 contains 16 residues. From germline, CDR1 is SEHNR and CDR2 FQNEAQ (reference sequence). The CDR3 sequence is CASSPPGLALYNEQFF. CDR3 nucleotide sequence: TGTGCCAGCAGCCCCCCGGGACTAGCGCTCTACAATGAGCAGTTCTTC.

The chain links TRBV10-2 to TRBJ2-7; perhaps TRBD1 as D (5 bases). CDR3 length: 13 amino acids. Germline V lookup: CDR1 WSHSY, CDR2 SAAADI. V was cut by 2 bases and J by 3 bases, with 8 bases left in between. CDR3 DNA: TGCGCCAGCAGTGAGAAGGGGCACTACGAGCAGTACTTC. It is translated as CASSEKGHYEQYF.

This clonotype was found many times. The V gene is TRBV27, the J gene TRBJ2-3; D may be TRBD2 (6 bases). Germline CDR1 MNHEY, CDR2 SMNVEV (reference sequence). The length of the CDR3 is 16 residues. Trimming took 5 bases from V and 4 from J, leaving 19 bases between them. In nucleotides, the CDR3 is TGTGCCAGCAGTCCTCGGGTGGGACTGCGCTCAGATACGCAGTATTTT. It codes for CASSPRVGLRSDTQYF.

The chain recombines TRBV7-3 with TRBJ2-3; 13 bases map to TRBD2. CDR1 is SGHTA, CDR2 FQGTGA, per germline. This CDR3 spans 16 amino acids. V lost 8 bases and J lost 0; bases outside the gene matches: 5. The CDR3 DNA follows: TGTGCCAGCGGAGTGGGACTAGCGGGAAGCACAGATACGCAGTATTTT. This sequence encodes CASGVGLAGSTDTQYF.

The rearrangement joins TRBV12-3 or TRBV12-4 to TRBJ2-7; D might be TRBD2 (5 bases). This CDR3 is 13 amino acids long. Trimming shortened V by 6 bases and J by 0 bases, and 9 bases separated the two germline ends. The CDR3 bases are TGTGCCAGCAGATACCGGGGCTCCTACGAGCAGTACTTC. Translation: CASRYRGSYEQYF.

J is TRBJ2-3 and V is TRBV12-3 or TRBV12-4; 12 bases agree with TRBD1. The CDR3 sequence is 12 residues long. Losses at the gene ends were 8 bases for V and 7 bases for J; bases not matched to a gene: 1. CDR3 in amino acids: CASGDRGHTQYF. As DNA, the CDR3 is TGTGCCAGCGGGGACAGGGGGCATACGCAGTATTTT.

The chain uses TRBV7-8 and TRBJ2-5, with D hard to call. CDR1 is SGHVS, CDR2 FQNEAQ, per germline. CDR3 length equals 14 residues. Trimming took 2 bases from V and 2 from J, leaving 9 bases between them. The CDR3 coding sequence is TGTGCCAGCAGCTTAAGGCCAGGTCAAGAGACCCAGTACTTC. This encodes CASSLRPGQETQYF.

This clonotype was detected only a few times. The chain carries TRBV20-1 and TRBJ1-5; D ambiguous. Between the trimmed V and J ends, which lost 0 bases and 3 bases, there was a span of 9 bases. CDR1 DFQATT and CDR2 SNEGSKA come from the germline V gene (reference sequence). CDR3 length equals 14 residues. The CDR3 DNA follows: TGCAGTGCTAGAGAGGGCCTTATCAATCAGCCCCAGCATTTT. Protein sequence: CSAREGLINQPQHF.

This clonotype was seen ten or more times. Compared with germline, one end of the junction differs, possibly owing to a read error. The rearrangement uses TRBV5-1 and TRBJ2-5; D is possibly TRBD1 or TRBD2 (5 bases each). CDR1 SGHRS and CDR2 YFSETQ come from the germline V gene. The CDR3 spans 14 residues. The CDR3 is CASSPGTGGETQYF. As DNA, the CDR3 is TGTGCCAGCTCACCAGGGACGGGCGGAGAGACCCAGTACTTC.

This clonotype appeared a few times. In DNA, the CDR3 is TGTGCCAGCAGCTTAGTGGTGGGGGCAGGATACAATGAGCAGTTCTTC. Encoded protein: CASSLVVGAGYNEQFF. V and J are TRBV7-2 and TRBJ2-1; D perhaps matches TRBD1 (6 bases). V lost 1 base, J lost 4 bases, and 14 bases lay in between. The CDR3 extends over 16 amino acids. Germline assignment: CDR1 SGHTA and CDR2 FQGNSA.

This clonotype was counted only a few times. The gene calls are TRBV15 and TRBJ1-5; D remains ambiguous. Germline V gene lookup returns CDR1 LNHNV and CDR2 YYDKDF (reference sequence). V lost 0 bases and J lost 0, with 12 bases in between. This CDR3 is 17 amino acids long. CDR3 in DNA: TGTGCCACCAGCAGAGAATTGATTCCGAATAGCAATCAGCCCCAGCATTTT. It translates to CATSRELIPNSNQPQHF. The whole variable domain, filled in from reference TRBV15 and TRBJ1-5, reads DAMVIQNPRYQVTQFGKPVTLSCSQTLNHNVMYWYQQKSSQAPKLLFHYYDKDFNNEADTPDNFQSRRPNTSFCFLDIRSPGLGDTAMYLCATSRELIPNSNQPQHFGDGTRLSIL.

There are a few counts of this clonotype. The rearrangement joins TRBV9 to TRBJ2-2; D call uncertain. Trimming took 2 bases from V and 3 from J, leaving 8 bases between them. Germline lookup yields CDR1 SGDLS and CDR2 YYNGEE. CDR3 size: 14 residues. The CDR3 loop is CASSVEAHTGELFF. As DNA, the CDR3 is TGTGCCAGCAGCGTCGAGGCCCACACCGGGGAGCTGTTTTTT.

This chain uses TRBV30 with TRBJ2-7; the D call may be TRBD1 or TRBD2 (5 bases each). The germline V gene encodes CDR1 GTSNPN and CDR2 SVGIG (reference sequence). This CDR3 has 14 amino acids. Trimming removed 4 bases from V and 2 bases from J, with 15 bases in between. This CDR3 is CAWTDGTETYEQYF. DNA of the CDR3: TGTGCCTGGACCGACGGGACGGAAACCTACGAGCAGTACTTC.

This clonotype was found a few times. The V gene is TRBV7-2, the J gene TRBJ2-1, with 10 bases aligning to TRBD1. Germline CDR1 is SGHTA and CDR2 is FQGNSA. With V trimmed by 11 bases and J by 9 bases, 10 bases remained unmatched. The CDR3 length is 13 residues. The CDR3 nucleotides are TGTGCCTCCGGGACAGGGGTGTTTGTTGAGCAGTTCTTC. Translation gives CASGTGVFVEQFF.

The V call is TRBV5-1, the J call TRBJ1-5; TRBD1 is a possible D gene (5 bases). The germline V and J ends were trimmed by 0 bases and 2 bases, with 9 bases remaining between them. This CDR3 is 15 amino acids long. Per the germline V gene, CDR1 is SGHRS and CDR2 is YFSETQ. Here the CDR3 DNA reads TGCGCCAGCAGCTTGGCGGGGGTTCGCAATCAGCCCCAGCATTTT. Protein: CASSLAGVRNQPQHF.

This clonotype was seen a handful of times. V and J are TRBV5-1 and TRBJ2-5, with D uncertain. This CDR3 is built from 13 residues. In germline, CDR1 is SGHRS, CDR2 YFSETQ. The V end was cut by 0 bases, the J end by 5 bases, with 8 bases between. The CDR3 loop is CASSLGVWETQYF. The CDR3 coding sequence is TGCGCCAGCAGCTTGGGGGTATGGGAGACCCAGTACTTC.

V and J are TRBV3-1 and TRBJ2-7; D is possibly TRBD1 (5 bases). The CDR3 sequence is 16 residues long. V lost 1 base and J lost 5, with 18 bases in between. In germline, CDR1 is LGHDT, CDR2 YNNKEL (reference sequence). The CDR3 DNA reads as TGTGCCAGCAGCCAAGTTTTTAGACAGCCCCCAGACGAGCAGTACTTC. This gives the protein CASSQVFRQPPDEQYF.

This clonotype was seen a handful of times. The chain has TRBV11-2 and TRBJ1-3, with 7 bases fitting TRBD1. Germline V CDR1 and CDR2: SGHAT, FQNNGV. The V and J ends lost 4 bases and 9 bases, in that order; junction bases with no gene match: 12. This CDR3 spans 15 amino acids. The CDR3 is CASSSNDRELGTIYF. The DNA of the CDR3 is TGTGCCAGCAGCTCCAACGACAGGGAACTGGGCACCATATATTTT.

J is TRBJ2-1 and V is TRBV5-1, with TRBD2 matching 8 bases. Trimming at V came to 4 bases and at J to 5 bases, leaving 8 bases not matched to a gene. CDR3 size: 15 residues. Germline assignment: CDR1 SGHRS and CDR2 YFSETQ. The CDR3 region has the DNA TGCGCCAGCAGCCCATTCAACGGGGGGGACAATGAGCAGTTCTTC. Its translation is CASSPFNGGDNEQFF.

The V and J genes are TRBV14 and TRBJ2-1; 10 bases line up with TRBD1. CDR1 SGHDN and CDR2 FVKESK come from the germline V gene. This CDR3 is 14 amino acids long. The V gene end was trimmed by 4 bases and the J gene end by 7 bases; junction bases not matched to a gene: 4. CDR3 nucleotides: TGTGCCAGCAGCCCCGGGACAGGGGAGAATGAGCAGTTCTTC. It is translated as CASSPGTGENEQFF.

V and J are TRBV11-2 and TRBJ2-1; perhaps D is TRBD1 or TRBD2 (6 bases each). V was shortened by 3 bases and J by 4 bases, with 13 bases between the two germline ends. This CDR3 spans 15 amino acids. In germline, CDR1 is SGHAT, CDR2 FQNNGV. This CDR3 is CASSLGGGWYNEQFF. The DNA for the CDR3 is TGTGCCAGCAGCTTGGGGGGCGGGTGGTACAATGAGCAGTTCTTC.

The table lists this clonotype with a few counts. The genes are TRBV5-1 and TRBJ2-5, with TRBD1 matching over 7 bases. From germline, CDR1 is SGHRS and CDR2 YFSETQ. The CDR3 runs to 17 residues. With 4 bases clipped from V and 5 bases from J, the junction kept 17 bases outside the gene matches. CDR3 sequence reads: CASSPTQQGSVSETQYF. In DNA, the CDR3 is TGCGCCAGCAGCCCGACCCAACAGGGGAGTGTCTCGGAGACCCAGTACTTC. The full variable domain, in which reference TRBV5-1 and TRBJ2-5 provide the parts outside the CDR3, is KAGVTQTPRYLIKTRGQQVTLSCSPISGHRSVSWYQQTPGQGLQFLFEYFSETQRNKGNFPGRFSGRQFSNSRSEMNVSTLELGDSALYLCASSPTQQGSVSETQYFGPGTRLLVL.

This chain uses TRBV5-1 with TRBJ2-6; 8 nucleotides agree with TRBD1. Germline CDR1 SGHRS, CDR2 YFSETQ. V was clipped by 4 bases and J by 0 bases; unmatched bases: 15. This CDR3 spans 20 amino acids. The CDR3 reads CASSPTVYGQGFSGANVLTF. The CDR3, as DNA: TGCGCCAGCAGCCCTACGGTCTATGGACAGGGATTCTCTGGGGCCAACGTCCTGACTTTC.

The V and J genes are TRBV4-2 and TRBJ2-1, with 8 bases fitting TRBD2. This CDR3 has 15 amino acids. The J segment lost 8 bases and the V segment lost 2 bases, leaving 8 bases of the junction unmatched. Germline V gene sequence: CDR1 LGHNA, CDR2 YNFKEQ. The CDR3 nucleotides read TGTGCCAGCAGCCAACAGCGGGAGTCTTTCTATGAGCAGTTCTTC. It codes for CASSQQRESFYEQFF.